The source of this T cell receptor beta chain is a study of blood T cell repertoires in COVID-19. Study at large: The origin of the acute and convalescent COVID-19 samples was the United States, Italy and Spain. In each case, the material was cDNA or gDNA derived from T cells, B-cell-depleted T cells, or PBMCs.

Original processing notes: Nucleated cell counts were estimated from reference gene primer amplification. Measured with immunoSEQ multiplex PCR; TCRdb has only the in-frame clones, and not every one. The V and J calls and clone size were taken over from that table, and D and trimming were inferred from the DNA. The table lists roughly 90,000 clones, around 84% of them singletons. This CDR3 comprises 13 residues. Trimming shortened V by 1 base and J by 5 bases, and 6 bases separated the two germline ends. The germline CDR1 and CDR2 sequences are MNHEY and SMNVEV (reference sequence). This chain links TRBV27 with TRBJ2-1, with a weak D call TRBD2 (6 bases). The receptor comes from a man aged 35 to 55 with acute or convalescent COVID-19. Sequencing was carried out using peripheral blood. Written as DNA, the CDR3 is TGTGCCAGCAGTTTATGGGGGGACAATGAGCAGTTCTTC. As protein: CASSLWGDNEQFF.